Included here is one T cell receptor beta chain sequence, with context. The junction had 15 bases not matched to a gene; V was cut back by 4 bases and J by 4 bases. Germline V CDR1 and CDR2: MNHEY, SVGEGT. The CDR3 sequence is 18 residues long. This specimen belongs to a study of blood T cell repertoires in COVID-19. In the study overall: COVID-19 samples from acute and convalescent phases originated in the United States, Italy and Spain.

Under the authors' procedure: Estimation of nucleated cell counts was performed using reference gene primer amplification. The table came from immunoSEQ multiplex PCR; TCRdb's copy has only in-frame clones and leaves some out. V, J and clone size are those of that table, while D and trimming were read from the DNA. Among 250,000 to 350,000 clones listed, around 90% were seen once. The chain is built from TRBV6-2 or TRBV6-3 and TRBJ1-2, with 10 bases fitting TRBD1. Sequencing was performed on peripheral blood. The TCR was taken from a woman aged 45-65 years who had recovered from COVID-19. The CDR3 region has the DNA TGTGCCAGCAGTTCACCTCGGGACAGGGGATGGTGGAGCTATGGCTACACCTTC. Its protein product is CASSSPRDRGWWSYGYTF.